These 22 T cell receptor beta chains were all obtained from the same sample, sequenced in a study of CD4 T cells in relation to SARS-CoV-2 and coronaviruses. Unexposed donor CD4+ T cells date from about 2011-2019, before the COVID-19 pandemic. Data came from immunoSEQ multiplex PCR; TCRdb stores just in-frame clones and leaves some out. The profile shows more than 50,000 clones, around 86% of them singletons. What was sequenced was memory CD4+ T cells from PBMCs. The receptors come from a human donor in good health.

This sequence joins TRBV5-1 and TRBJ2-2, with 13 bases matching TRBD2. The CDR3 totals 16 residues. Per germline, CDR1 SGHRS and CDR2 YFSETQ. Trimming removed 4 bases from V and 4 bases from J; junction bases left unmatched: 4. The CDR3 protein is CASSTGTSGVTGELFF. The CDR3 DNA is TGCGCCAGCAGCACCGGGACTAGCGGGGTCACCGGGGAGCTGTTTTTT.

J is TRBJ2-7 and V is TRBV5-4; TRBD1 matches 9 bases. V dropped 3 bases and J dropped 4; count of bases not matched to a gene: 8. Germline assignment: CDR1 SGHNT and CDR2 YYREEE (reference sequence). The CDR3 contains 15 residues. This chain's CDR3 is CASSSGQGVFYEQYF. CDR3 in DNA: TGTGCCAGCAGCTCGGGACAGGGCGTTTTTTACGAGCAGTACTTC.

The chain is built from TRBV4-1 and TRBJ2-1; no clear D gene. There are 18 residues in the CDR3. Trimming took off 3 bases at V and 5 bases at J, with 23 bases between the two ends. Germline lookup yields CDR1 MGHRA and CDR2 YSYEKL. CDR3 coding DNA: TGCGCCAGCAGCCAGACCCCGTCTAGGGCTGGGTTTGACAATGAGCAGTTCTTC. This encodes CASSQTPSRAGFDNEQFF.

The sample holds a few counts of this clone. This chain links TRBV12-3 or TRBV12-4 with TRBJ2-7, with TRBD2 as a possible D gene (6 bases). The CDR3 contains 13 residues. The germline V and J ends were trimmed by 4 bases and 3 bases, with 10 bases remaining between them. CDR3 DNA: TGTGCCAGCAGTTCGGGAGACGGCTACGAGCAGTACTTC. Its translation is CASSSGDGYEQYF.

CDR3 protein: CAWRSWGDTEAFF. The CDR3 nucleotides read TGTGCCTGGCGGTCATGGGGGGACACTGAAGCTTTCTTT. The chain is built from TRBV30 and TRBJ1-1; TRBD1 might be the D (5 bases). Trimming left V 5 bases short and J 3 bases short, with 13 bases between. CDR3 length: 13 residues. Germline CDR1 reads GTSNPN; CDR2 reads SVGIG (reference sequence).

The CDR3 protein is CASSFRALSKNIQYF. In DNA, the CDR3 is TGTGCCAGTAGTTTCAGGGCTCTATCCAAAAACATTCAGTACTTC. The V gene is TRBV19, the J gene TRBJ2-4; D perhaps matches TRBD1 (5 bases). The germline V and J ends were trimmed by 5 bases and 2 bases, with 13 bases remaining between them. Germline-derived CDR1 and CDR2 are LNHDA and SQIVND (reference sequence). This CDR3 region has 15 residues. The full variable domain, completed using reference TRBV19 and TRBJ2-4, is DGGITQSPKYLFRKEGQNVTLSCEQNLNHDAMYWYRQDPGQGLRLIYYSQIVNDFQKGDIAEGYSVSREKKESFPLTVTSAQKNPTAFYLCASSFRALSKNIQYFGAGTRLSVL.

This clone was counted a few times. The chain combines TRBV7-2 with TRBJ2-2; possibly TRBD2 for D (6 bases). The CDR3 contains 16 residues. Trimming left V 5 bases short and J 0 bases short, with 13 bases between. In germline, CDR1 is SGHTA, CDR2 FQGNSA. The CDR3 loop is CASSAVSGPNTGELFF. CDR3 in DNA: TGTGCCAGCAGCGCCGTCAGCGGGCCGAACACCGGGGAGCTGTTTTTT.

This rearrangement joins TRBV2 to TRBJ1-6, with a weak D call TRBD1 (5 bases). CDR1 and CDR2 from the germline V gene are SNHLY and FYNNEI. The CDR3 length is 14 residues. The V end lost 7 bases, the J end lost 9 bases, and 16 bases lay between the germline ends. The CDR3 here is CASNSQGIGSPLHF. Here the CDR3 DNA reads TGTGCCAGCAATTCGCAGGGAATAGGTTCACCCCTCCACTTT.

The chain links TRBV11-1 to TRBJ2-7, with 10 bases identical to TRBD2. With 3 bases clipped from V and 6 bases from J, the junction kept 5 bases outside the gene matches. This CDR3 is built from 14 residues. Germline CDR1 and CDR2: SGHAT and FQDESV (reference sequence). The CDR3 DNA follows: TGTGCCAGCAGCTTGGGCCGGACTAGCGGCGAGCAGTACTTC. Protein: CASSLGRTSGEQYF.

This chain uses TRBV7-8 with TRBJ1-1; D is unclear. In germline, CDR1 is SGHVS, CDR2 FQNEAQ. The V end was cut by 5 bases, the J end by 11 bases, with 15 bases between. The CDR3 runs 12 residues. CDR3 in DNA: TGTGCCAGCAGCCCTACCTGGTGGGGTGCTTTCTTT. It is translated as CASSPTWWGAFF.

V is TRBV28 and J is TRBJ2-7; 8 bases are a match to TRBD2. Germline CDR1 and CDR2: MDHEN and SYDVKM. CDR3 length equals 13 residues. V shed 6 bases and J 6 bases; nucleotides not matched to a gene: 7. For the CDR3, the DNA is TGTGCCAGCAGAAGCGGGGGCCTCGGCGAGCAGTACTTC. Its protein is CASRSGGLGEQYF.

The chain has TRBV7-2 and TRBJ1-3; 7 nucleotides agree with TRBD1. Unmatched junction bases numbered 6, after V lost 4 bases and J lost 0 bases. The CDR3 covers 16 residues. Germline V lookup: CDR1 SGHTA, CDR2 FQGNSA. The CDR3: CASSWGQPSSGNTIYF. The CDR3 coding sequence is TGTGCCAGCAGCTGGGGACAGCCGAGCTCTGGAAACACCATATATTTT.

The CDR3 region has the DNA TGTGCCAGCAGCCCGTCGGCGCTAGCGGGAACCGGGGAGCTGTTTTTT. Residues: CASSPSALAGTGELFF. J is TRBJ2-2 and V is TRBV3-1 (or the pseudogene TRBV3-2), with 9 bases aligning to TRBD2. The J segment lost 5 bases and the V segment lost 4 bases, leaving 8 bases of the junction unmatched. Per the germline V gene, CDR1 is LGHDT and CDR2 is YNNKEL (reference sequence). This CDR3 contains 16 residues.

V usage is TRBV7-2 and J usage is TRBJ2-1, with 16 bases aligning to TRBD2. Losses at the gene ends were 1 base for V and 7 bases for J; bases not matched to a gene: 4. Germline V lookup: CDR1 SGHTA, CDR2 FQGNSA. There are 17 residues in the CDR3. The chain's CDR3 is CASSLGGTSGRANEQFF. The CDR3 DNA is TGTGCCAGCAGCTTAGGGGGGACTAGCGGGAGGGCAAATGAGCAGTTCTTC.

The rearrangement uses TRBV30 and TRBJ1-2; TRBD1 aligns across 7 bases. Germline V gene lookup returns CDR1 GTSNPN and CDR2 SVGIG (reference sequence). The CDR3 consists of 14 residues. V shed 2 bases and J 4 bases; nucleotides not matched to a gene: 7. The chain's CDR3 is CAWSPGQNFYGYTF. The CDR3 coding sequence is TGTGCCTGGAGTCCGGGACAGAATTTCTATGGCTACACCTTC.

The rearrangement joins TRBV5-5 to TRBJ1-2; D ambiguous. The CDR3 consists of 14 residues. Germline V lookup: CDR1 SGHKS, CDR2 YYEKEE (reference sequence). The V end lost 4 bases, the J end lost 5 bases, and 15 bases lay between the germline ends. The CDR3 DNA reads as TGTGCCAGCAGCGCAGTGCAGTCACTATATGGCTACACCTTC. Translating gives CASSAVQSLYGYTF.

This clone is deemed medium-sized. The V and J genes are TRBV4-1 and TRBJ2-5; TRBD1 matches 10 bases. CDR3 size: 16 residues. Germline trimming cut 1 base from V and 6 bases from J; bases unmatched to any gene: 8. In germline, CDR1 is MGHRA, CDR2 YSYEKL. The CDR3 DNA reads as TGCGCCAGCAGCCAAGGGGAGACAGGGGGCGTGAAGACCCAGTACTTC. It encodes CASSQGETGGVKTQYF.

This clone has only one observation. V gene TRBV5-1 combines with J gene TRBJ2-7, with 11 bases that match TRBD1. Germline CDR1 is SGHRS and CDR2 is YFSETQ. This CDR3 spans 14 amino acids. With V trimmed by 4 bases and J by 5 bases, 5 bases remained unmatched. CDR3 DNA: TGCGCCAGCAGCGCGGGACAGGGGGACCACGAGCAGTACTTC. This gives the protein CASSAGQGDHEQYF. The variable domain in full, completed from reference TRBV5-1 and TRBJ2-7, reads KAGVTQTPRYLIKTRGQQVTLSCSPISGHRSVSWYQQTPGQGLQFLFEYFSETQRNKGNFPGRFSGRQFSNSRSEMNVSTLELGDSALYLCASSAGQGDHEQYFGPGTRLTVT.

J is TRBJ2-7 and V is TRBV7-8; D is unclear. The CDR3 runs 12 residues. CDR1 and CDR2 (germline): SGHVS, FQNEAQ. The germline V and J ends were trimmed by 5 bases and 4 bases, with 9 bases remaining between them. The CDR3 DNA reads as TGTGCCAGCAGCCCAACCCCGTACGAGCAGTACTTC. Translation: CASSPTPYEQYF.

The CDR3 bases are TGCGCCAGCAGCACCGGGAACTCCCGACGGCAAGAGACCCAGTACTTC. Protein product: CASSTGNSRRQETQYF. V usage is TRBV10-1 and J usage is TRBJ2-5, with D tentatively TRBD2 (5 bases). The germline CDR1 and CDR2 sequences are WNHNN and SYGVQD (reference sequence). The ends were cut back, 6 bases at V and 2 bases at J, with 19 bases in the middle. This CDR3 has 16 amino acids.

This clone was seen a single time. The chain's CDR3 is CASSKDRDSLEQYF. CDR3 bases: TGTGCCAGCAGCAAAGACAGGGACTCTCTCGAGCAGTACTTC. V usage is TRBV7-3 and J usage is TRBJ2-7; a possible D gene is TRBD1 (7 bases). From germline, CDR1 is SGHTA and CDR2 FQGTGA. Trimming shortened V by 5 bases and J by 6 bases, and 17 bases separated the two germline ends. The CDR3 totals 14 residues. Drawing the rest from reference TRBV7-3 and TRBJ2-7, the complete variable domain is GAGVSQTPSNKVTEKGKYVELRCDPISGHTALYWYRQSLGQGPEFLIYFQGTGAADDSGLPNDRFFAVRPEGSVSTLKIQRTERGDSAVYLCASSKDRDSLEQYFGPGTRLTVT.

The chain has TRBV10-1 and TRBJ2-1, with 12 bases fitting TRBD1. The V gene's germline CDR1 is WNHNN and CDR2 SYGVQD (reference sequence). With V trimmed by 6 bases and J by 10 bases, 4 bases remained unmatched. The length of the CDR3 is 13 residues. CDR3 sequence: CASSGTGGYEQFF. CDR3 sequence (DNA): TGCGCCAGCAGCGGGACAGGGGGCTACGAGCAGTTCTTC.